Below are 10 T cell receptor beta chains sequenced from a single sample in a study of T cell responses to AZD1222 COVID-19 vaccine. Generated by immunoSEQ multiplex PCR, the TCRdb table keeps only in-frame clones and is missing some. The sample holds tens of thousands of clones, 85% to 90% seen once. The sequencing used peripheral blood, collected 28 days after the second AZD1222 dose. Receptor source: an adult who received the AZD1222 COVID-19 vaccine.

The V gene is TRBV24-1, the J gene TRBJ1-1, with 9 bases fitting TRBD1. Germline CDR1 is KGHDR and CDR2 is SFDVKD. There are 19 residues in the CDR3. Trimming at V came to 2 bases and at J to 0 bases, leaving 12 bases not matched to a gene. The CDR3 protein is CATSDSGQGGRELNTEAFF. For the CDR3, the DNA is TGTGCCACCAGTGATTCGGGACAGGGCGGAAGGGAGTTGAACACTGAAGCTTTCTTT.

The chain is built from TRBV4-2 and TRBJ2-7; 8 bases are shared with TRBD1. Germline trimming cut 0 bases from V and 5 bases from J; bases unmatched to any gene: 6. The CDR3 covers 15 residues. CDR1 is LGHNA, CDR2 YNFKEQ, per germline. The CDR3 is CASSQDWTGFDEQYF. In nucleotides, the CDR3 is TGTGCCAGCAGCCAAGATTGGACAGGGTTCGACGAGCAGTACTTC.

The chain links TRBV12-3 or TRBV12-4 to TRBJ1-1; D uncertain. CDR3 length: 13 amino acids. V was trimmed by 4 bases and J by 9 bases, leaving 15 bases between them. In DNA, the CDR3 is TGTGCCAGCAGTTCACGGACGGCCCCCAAAGCTTTCTTT. Translating it yields CASSSRTAPKAFF.

The V and J genes are TRBV2 and TRBJ2-3, with D maybe TRBD1 (6 bases). The CDR3 sequence is 11 residues long. Per germline, CDR1 SNHLY and CDR2 FYNNEI. Deletions cut 4 bases from V and 8 bases from J, with 7 bases between. For the CDR3, the DNA is TGTGCCAGCAGTGCAGGGGCTACGCAGTATTTT. As protein: CASSAGATQYF.

This chain uses TRBV5-4 with TRBJ2-7; 12 bases are shared with TRBD2. CDR3 length equals 16 residues. Germline V gives CDR1 SGHNT, CDR2 YYREEE (reference sequence). V gave up 4 bases and J gave up 6 bases; unmatched junction bases: 11. The CDR3 bases are TGTGCCAGCAGCGGCCGACTAGCGGGAGATTTTACCGAGCAGTACTTC. Protein product: CASSGRLAGDFTEQYF.

The V call is TRBV30, the J call TRBJ1-6, with unresolved D. The germline CDR1 and CDR2 sequences are GTSNPN and SVGIG (reference sequence). V was trimmed by 3 bases and J by 0 bases, leaving 6 bases between them. The CDR3 has 14 amino acids. The CDR3 loop is CAWSEYSYNSPLHF. CDR3 nucleotide sequence: TGTGCCTGGAGCGAATACTCCTATAATTCACCCCTCCACTTT.

The chain links TRBV3-1 (or the pseudogene TRBV3-2) to TRBJ1-1, with D hard to call. The CDR3 length is 15 residues. In germline, CDR1 is LGHDT, CDR2 YNNKEL (reference sequence). V was clipped by 4 bases and J by 2 bases, with 14 bases between them. The CDR3 nucleotides read TGTGCCAGCAGCCCCCTAAAAGGACGAAACACTGAAGCTTTCTTT. Protein: CASSPLKGRNTEAFF.

The rearrangement links TRBV5-1 to TRBJ1-1, with TRBD1 as a possible D gene (5 bases). Germline V gene sequence: CDR1 SGHRS, CDR2 YFSETQ. With 3 bases removed from V and 8 bases from J, the gap between germline ends came to 17 bases. CDR3 length: 14 amino acids. The CDR3: CASSSGTGVGEAFF. The CDR3 DNA reads as TGCGCCAGCAGCTCGGGGACGGGCGTAGGGGAAGCTTTCTTT.

V gene TRBV6-6 combines with J gene TRBJ2-7, with D possibly TRBD2 on 7 matching bases. The CDR3 has 14 residues. Germline lookup yields CDR1 MNHNY and CDR2 SVGAGI (reference sequence). Trimming removed 6 bases at V and 6 bases at J, with 18 bases between. The CDR3 here is CASRGRGAVSEQYF. The CDR3, as DNA: TGTGCCAGCAGAGGACGGGGGGCCGTAAGCGAGCAGTACTTC.

V usage is TRBV20-1 and J usage is TRBJ2-2; D remains ambiguous. CDR1 is DFQATT, CDR2 SNEGSKA, per germline (reference sequence). V lost 4 bases and J lost 7, with 7 bases in between. This CDR3 spans 11 amino acids. The CDR3 DNA is TGCAGTGCTAAAGTCGTCGGGGAGCTGTTTTTT. It is translated as CSAKVVGELFF.